What follows describes a single T cell receptor beta chain. What it binds is unknown. The sample comes from a study of radiation and T cells in renal cell carcinoma. Regarding the study as a whole: Dominant CDR3 motifs were more common in irradiated tumors than controls. In nephrectomy-only tumors, top 100 clonotypes averaged about 45%, versus about 54% irradiated.

Libraries were prepared by immunoSEQ multiplex PCR; TCRdb keeps only in-frame clonotypes and omits some of them. The data contain roughly 14,000 clones, about 56% of them seen just once; the ten biggest clones take up 9.5% to 11%. Germline-derived CDR1 and CDR2 are MDHEN and SYDVKM. The ends were cut back, 6 bases at V and 2 bases at J, with 17 bases in the middle. CDR3 size: 16 residues. Treatment denoted: treatment-naive control, cytoreductive nephrectomy. The specimen was tumor tissue, collected from a patient whose treatment was nephrectomy without radiotherapy. The chain has TRBV28 and TRBJ1-5; TRBD1 is a possible D gene (5 bases). The TCR sequence derives from a man aged 50 to 60 with renal cell carcinoma. CDR3 amino acids: CASSPGKMGGNQPQHF. CDR3 bases: TGTGCCAGCAGCCCAGGGAAAATGGGAGGCAATCAGCCCCAGCATTTT.